This T cell receptor (beta chain) was captured in a study of T cell responses to AZD1222 COVID-19 vaccine. Study findings and constraints: Repertoires in all cases were sampled only once the peak T cell response had passed. With two AZD1222 doses given, Spike-specific TCR breadth and depth both rose. Unmutated variant regions are reportedly targeted by nearly half of spike-specific TCRs. Baseline antibody screening turned up just six seropositive AZD1222 recipients.

The repertoire was sequenced with immunoSEQ multiplex PCR; TCRdb's copy has only in-frame clones and lacks some. The sample holds approximately 130,000 clones, roughly 90% seen once. This clone has just one count. Its specificity is unknown. The same CDR3 can be traced to other DNA sequences in this sample. This material consisted of peripheral blood, taken on day 0 of MenACWY control vaccination. The receptor's source is an adult in good health.

CDR3 nucleotides: TGTGCCAGCAGCCCCCAAGAGACCCAGTACTTC. Its translation is CASSPQETQYF. The rearrangement joins TRBV7-2 to TRBJ2-5; D gene unclear. The CDR3 covers 11 residues. The germline V gene has CDR1 SGHTA and CDR2 FQGNSA. V was clipped by 5 bases and J by 1 base, with 2 bases between them.